The TCR beta chain under discussion was sequenced for a study of T cells in Graves' hyperthyroidism and ophthalmopathy. Exclusion followed for patients with uncontrolled infection, other autoimmune disease, pregnancy or lactation. Each diagnosis drew on symptoms, thyroxine, TRAb, thyroid ultrasound and orbital computed tomography findings. Amplification yielded TCR beta CDR3 regions, with RNA transcripts as the source. Using the HTBI primer set, a first-round RT-PCR was run on the TCR CDR3. TCRdb called the multiplex PCR reads again in MiXCR, with one record for every CDR3 protein. The sample contains about 410,000 distinct CDR3 sequences, around 13% of which appear only once. This clonotype was seen many times. CDR3 length equals 15 residues. With 1 base clipped from V and 6 bases from J, the junction kept 9 bases outside the gene matches. CDR1 is SQVTM, CDR2 ANQGSEA, per germline.

The sequence was collected from a woman aged 30 to 39 with Graves' ophthalmopathy. The sample comprised blood. This chain connects TRBV29-1 to TRBJ2-4, with 7 bases identical to TRBD1. This chain's CDR3 is CSVEVPVRGRNIQYF. CDR3 DNA sequence: TGCAGCGTTGAAGTTCCCGTGAGGGGGCGAAACATTCAGTACTTC. The full variable domain, rest sourced from reference TRBV29-1 and TRBJ2-4, is SAVISQKPSRDICQRGTSLTIQCQVDSQVTMMFWYRQQPGQSLTLIATANQGSEATYESGFVIDKFPISRPNLTFSTLTVSNMSPEDSSIYLCSVEVPVRGRNIQYFGAGTRLSVL.